This T cell receptor (beta chain) appears in the sequencing data of a study of blood T cell repertoires in COVID-19. The overall study: Samples of COVID-19 (acute and convalescent) were obtained from the United States, Italy and Spain. PBMCs, B-cell-depleted T cells, or T cells provided the cDNA or gDNA that made up the material.

Per the study methods: Amplification with reference gene primers provided the estimates of nucleated cell counts. Only in-frame clones appear in the TCRdb table, and some are missing; sequencing was by immunoSEQ multiplex PCR. The V and J calls and clone size are taken from that table; D and trimming were inferred from the DNA. The sample includes tens of thousands of clones, more than 60% of them seen just once. CDR3 size: 16 residues. Unmatched junction bases numbered 12, after V lost 6 bases and J lost 4 bases. The germline V gene encodes CDR1 WSHSY and CDR2 SAAADI. The specimen was peripheral blood. The rearrangement links TRBV10-2 to TRBJ1-5; 7 nucleotides align to TRBD1. This receptor was identified in a man in his sixties with acute or convalescent COVID-19. The CDR3 region is CASSAVGGGGNQPQHF. In DNA, the CDR3 is TGCGCCAGCAGCGCGGTTGGAGGGGGCGGTAATCAGCCCCAGCATTTT.